This passage covers 15 T cell receptor beta chains from one sample sequenced in a study of blood T cells in healthy people across ages. Then a second PCR, running roughly 7 to 11 cycles, was carried out with a sample-barcoded 5' primer and a J-beta primer mix. TCRdb passed the 5' RACE reads through MiXCR, listing each CDR3 protein once. The sample carries fewer than 2,000,000 distinct CDR3 sequences, roughly a third recorded once. Sequencing input: blood. These TCRs come from a woman in her twenties or thirties in good health.

This clonotype turned up a few times. This chain connects TRBV20-1 to TRBJ2-2, with a weak D call TRBD1 (6 bases). CDR1 and CDR2 (germline): DFQATT, SNEGSKA (reference sequence). The V end lost 3 bases, the J end lost 0 bases, and 17 bases lay between the germline ends. The CDR3 consists of 17 residues. CDR3 nucleotides: TGCAGTGCTAGGAGTCCGGGACATCAGTCGAACACCGGGGAGCTGTTTTTT. Translation: CSARSPGHQSNTGELFF.

Only a few counts were recorded for this clonotype. The chain couples TRBV30 to TRBJ1-5, with a weak D call TRBD1 (6 bases). In germline, CDR1 is GTSNPN, CDR2 SVGIG (reference sequence). The V and J ends lost 3 bases and 6 bases respectively, with 15 bases between them. CDR3 length: 14 residues. CDR3 bases: TGTGCCTGGAGGATCCAGGGGAACGGTCAGCCCCAGCATTTT. Residues: CAWRIQGNGQPQHF.

Notes on this clonotype: This clone may be a read error of a much larger clone one base away. The chain carries TRBV10-3 and TRBJ1-4, with D tentatively TRBD1 (5 bases). The CDR3 is 13 amino acids. Germline CDR1 is ENHRY and CDR2 is SYGVKD. In nucleotides, the CDR3 is TGTGTCATCAGTGAGTCTGGGGGTGAAAAACTGTTTTTT. Translation gives CVISESGGEKLFF.

With respect to this clonotype: The junction does not match germline at one end; this may be a read error. The rearrangement uses TRBV7-9 and TRBJ2-6; D could derive from TRBD1 or TRBD2 (5 bases each). The CDR3 sequence is 17 residues long. Germline loops: CDR1 SEHNR, CDR2 FQNEAQ (reference sequence). The CDR3 sequence is CASSLDPGSSGANVQTF. In DNA form, the CDR3 reads TGTGCCAGCAGCTTAGACCCGGGGAGCTCTGGGGCCAACGTCCAGACTTTC.

Note on this clonotype: A much larger clone lies a single base off, so this may be a read error. The chain carries TRBV5-4 and TRBJ1-2; TRBD1 aligns across 7 bases. Germline-derived CDR1 and CDR2 are SGHNT and YYREEE (reference sequence). The CDR3 consists of 13 residues. V dropped 5 bases and J dropped 3; count of bases not matched to a gene: 4. CDR3: CASSMTGHYGYTF. Written as DNA, the CDR3 is TGTGCCAGCAGTATGACAGGGCACTATGGCTACACCTTC.

This clonotype was seen at least ten times. The chain employs TRBV2 and TRBJ2-1; D unclear. The CDR3 runs to 11 residues. V was pared by 6 bases and J by 2 bases, with 2 bases between. Looked up from germline, CDR1 is SNHLY and CDR2 is FYNNEI. CDR3 residues: CASSPYNEQFF. CDR3 in DNA: TGTGCCAGCAGCCCCTACAATGAGCAGTTCTTC.

The rearrangement uses TRBV20-1 and TRBJ2-7, with D uncertain. The J call could be wrong; TRBJ2-5 is a better fit for the DNA end. This CDR3 region has 10 residues. CDR1 DFQATT and CDR2 SNEGSKA come from the germline V gene (reference sequence). The CDR3 region has the DNA TGCAGTGCTAAAAGACAGACCCAGTACTTC. Translation gives CSAKRQTQYF.

The chain joins TRBV12-3 or TRBV12-4 to TRBJ2-7; 11 nucleotides match TRBD1. This CDR3 has 15 residues. V gave up 6 bases and J gave up 6 bases; unmatched junction bases: 10. In DNA, the CDR3 is TGTGCCAGCAGGTGGACAGGGGGCAACTCTTTCGAGCAGTACTTC. Encoded protein: CASRWTGGNSFEQYF.

There are many counts of this clonotype. The chain has TRBV4-1 and TRBJ2-5; weak D call: TRBD1 (5 bases). Trimming took 0 bases from V and 5 from J, leaving 10 bases between them. The germline V gene encodes CDR1 MGHRA and CDR2 YSYEKL. This CDR3 has 14 residues. CDR3 region: CASSQDRDWETQYF. In DNA, the CDR3 is TGCGCCAGCAGCCAAGACAGGGATTGGGAGACCCAGTACTTC.

This clonotype was counted only a few times. The chain is built from TRBV5-1 and TRBJ2-5, with TRBD1 matching 8 bases. Germline values: CDR1 SGHRS, CDR2 YFSETQ. Trimming cost V 4 bases and J 2 bases; bases outside gene matches: 7. CDR3 length: 15 amino acids. The CDR3 region has the DNA TGCGCCAGCAGCGCAGGGGGCTTTGTGCAAGAGACCCAGTACTTC. Its protein is CASSAGGFVQETQYF.

This clonotype came up once. The chain links TRBV3-1 to TRBJ1-1, with a possible D match to TRBD1 (5 bases). The CDR3 totals 13 residues. Germline V CDR1 and CDR2: LGHDT, YNNKEL (reference sequence). Trimming cost V 6 bases and J 0 bases, with 8 bases left between them. In nucleotides, the CDR3 is TGTGCCAGCAGATCCAGGGTGAACACTGAAGCTTTCTTT. It translates to CASRSRVNTEAFF.

V and J are TRBV18 and TRBJ1-4, with 7 bases matching TRBD1. Germline CDR1 is KGHSH and CDR2 is LQKENI. V was clipped by 6 bases and J by 14 bases; unmatched bases: 6. The CDR3 consists of 11 residues. CDR3 nucleotide sequence: TGTGCCAGCTCGCGACAGGGAGAGCTGTTTTTT. Amino acids: CASSRQGELFF.

This clonotype was found many times. The rearrangement joins TRBV4-2 to TRBJ2-7; D may be TRBD2 (6 bases). Trimming removed 0 bases from V and 2 bases from J, with 11 bases in between. The CDR3 has 15 residues. CDR1 is LGHNA, CDR2 YNFKEQ, per germline. Written as DNA, the CDR3 is TGTGCCAGCAGCCAAGAGGAGGGAAAAGCCTACGAGCAGTACTTC. It specifies CASSQEEGKAYEQYF.

This clonotype was detected only a few times. The chain carries TRBV7-8 and TRBJ2-5; D may correspond to TRBD1 or TRBD2 (5 bases each). The V gene's germline CDR1 is SGHVS and CDR2 FQNEAQ. V gave up 0 bases and J gave up 9 bases, with 8 bases separating them. This CDR3 spans 12 amino acids. CDR3 nucleotides: TGTGCCAGCAGCTTAGCTGGGGGATCCCAGTACTTC. Protein sequence: CASSLAGGSQYF.

Points on this clonotype: Lacking the conserved final phenylalanine or tryptophan, this CDR3 likely reflects a read error. No DNA is shown, since the ends of the CDR3 on it are uncertain; the CDR3 is the one TCRdb lists. The chain links TRBV28 to TRBJ1-2; the table calls TRBD1, which could not be checked here. Germline lookup yields CDR1 MDHEN and CDR2 SYDVKM. The CDR3 adds up to 16 amino acids, both ends counted. The CDR3 is CATRPRSRGSDYGYTC.